This entry lists 2 T cell receptor beta chains sequenced from one sample in a study of human T cells and chemical hapten exposure. TCRdb recomputed calls from the RACE reads with MiXCR, one row per CDR3 protein. In the table there are roughly 180,000 distinct CDR3 sequences, 14% of which are singletons. The sample's time point: patch test 1, 2 weeks after DPC sensitization. Treatment meaning: therapeutic diphenylcyclopropenone sensitization with weekly scalp DPC. The sample here was whole blood, taken in connection with sensitization to the hapten diphenylcyclopropenone (DPC). The receptor source for this set is a woman in her 30s with alopecia areata. Some clones in this sample may be carry-over from other donors' samples.

V is TRBV6-1 and J is TRBJ1-6, with 7 positions matching TRBD1. With V trimmed by 8 bases and J by 10 bases, 11 bases remained unmatched. Germline V gene data show CDR1 as MNHNS and CDR2 as SASEGT. The CDR3 has 14 residues. The CDR3 DNA is TGTGCCAGCCGACTTACAGGGGTTTGGTCACCCCTCCACTTT. Its translation: CASRLTGVWSPLHF.

This clonotype was seen ten or more times. The genes are TRBV18 and TRBJ2-7; D is ambiguous. CDR1 and CDR2 (germline): KGHSH, LQKENI. The V end was cut by 1 base, the J end by 1 base, with 14 bases between. CDR3 length equals 16 residues. The CDR3 sequence is CASSPLGSGQSYEQYF. CDR3 in DNA: TGTGCCAGCTCACCACTTGGGTCAGGCCAATCCTACGAGCAGTACTTC.